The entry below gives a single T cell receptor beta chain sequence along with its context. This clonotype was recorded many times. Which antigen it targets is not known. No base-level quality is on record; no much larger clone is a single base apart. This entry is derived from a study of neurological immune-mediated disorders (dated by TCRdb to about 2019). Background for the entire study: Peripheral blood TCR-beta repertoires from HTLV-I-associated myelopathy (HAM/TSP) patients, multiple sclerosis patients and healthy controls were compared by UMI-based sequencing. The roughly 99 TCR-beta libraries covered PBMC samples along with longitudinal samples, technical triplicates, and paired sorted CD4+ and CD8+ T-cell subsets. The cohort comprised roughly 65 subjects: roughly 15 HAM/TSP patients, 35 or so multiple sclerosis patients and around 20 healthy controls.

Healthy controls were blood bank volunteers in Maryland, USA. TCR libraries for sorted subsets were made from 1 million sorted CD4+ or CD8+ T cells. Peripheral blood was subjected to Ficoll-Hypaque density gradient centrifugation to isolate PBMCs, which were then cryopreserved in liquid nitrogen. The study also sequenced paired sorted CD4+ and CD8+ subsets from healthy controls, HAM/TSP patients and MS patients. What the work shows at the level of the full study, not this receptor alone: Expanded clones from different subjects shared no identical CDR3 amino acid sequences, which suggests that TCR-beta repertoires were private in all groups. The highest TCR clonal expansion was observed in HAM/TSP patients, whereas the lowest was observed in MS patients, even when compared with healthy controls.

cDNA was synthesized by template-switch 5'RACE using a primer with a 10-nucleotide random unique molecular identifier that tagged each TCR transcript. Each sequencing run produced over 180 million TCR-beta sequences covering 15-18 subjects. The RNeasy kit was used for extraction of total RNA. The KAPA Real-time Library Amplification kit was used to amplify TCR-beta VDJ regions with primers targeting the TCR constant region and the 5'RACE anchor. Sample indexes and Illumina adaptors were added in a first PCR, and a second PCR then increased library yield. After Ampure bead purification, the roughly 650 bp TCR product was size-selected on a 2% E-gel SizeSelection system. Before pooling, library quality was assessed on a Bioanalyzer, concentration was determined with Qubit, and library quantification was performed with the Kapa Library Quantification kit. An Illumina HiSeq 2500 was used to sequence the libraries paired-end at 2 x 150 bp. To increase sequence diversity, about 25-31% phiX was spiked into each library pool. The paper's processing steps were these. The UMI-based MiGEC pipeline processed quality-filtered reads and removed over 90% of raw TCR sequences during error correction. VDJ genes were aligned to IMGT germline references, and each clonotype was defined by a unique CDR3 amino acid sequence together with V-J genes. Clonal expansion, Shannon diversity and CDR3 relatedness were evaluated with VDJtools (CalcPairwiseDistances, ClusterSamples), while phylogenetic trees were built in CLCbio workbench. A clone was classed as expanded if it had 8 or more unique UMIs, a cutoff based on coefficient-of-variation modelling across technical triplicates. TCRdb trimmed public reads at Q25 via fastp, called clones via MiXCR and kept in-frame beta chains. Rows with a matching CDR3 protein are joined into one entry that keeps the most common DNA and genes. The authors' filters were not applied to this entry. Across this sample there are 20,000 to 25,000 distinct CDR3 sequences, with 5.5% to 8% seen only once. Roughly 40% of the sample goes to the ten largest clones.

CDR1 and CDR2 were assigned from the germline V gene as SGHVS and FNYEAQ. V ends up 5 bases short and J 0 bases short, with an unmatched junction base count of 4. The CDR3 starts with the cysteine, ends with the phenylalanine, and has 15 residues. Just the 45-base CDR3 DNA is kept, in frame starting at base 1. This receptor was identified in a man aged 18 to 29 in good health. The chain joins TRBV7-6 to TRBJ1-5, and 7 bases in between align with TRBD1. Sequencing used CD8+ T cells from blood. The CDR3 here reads CASSQGTDSNQPQHF. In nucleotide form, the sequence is TGTGCCAGCAGCCAGGGGACAGATAGCAATCAGCCCCAGCATTTT.